In this sample, the clone carrying this T cell receptor beta chain is medium-sized. Its cognate antigen is unknown. The record originates from a study of spatial heterogeneity in lung cancer. Study-level points and caveats: The study estimated approximately 7% alpha and roughly 14% beta chain coverage of tumor T cells. Mutation tallies in tumors tracked expanded intratumoral alpha and beta TCR counts.

The CDR3 sequence is 14 residues long. V shed 4 bases and J shed 1 base, with 12 bases lying between them. Germline CDR1 and CDR2: DFQATT and SNEGSKA (reference sequence). Noted time point: sample taken at primary tumor resection. Sequencing of whole RNA from tumor, nontumor lung or frozen PBMC involved no sorting. TCRdb redid the calling of the 5' RACE reads with MiXCR, one entry per CDR3 protein. The sample records approximately 9,500 distinct CDR3 sequences, 12% being singletons. Sequenced here: lung tumor tissue, sampled at surgery. This chain links TRBV20-1 with TRBJ2-3; possibly TRBD1 for D (6 bases). The TCR comes from a male donor with early-stage non-small cell lung cancer. The CDR3 coding sequence is TGCAGTGCTAACCTTGGGGGCCGCACAGATACGCAGTATTTT. This codes for CSANLGGRTDTQYF.